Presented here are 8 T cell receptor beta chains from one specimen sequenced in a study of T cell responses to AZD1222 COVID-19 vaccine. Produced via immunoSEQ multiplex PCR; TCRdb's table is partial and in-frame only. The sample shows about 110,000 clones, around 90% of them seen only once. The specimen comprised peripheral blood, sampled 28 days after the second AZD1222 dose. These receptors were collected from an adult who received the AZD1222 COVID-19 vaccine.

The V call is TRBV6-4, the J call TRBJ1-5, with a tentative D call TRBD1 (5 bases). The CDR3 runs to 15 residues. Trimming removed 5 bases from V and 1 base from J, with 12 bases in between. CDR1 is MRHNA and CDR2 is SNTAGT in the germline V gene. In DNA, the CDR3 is TGTGCCAGCAGTCCAGGGCCGGGGAGCAATCAGCCCCAGCATTTT. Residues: CASSPGPGSNQPQHF.

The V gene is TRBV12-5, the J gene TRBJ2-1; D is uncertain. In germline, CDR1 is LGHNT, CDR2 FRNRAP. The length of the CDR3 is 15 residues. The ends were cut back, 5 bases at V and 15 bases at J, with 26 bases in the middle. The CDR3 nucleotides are TGTGCTAGTGGTCCCACTGGCCCAGAGACGAGCCAACGGTTCTTC. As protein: CASGPTGPETSQRFF.

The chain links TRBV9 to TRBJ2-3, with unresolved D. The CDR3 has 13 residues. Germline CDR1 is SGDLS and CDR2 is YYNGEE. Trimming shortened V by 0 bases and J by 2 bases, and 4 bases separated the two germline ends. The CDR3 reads CASSVVNTDTQYF. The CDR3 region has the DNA TGTGCCAGCAGCGTAGTCAACACAGATACGCAGTATTTT.

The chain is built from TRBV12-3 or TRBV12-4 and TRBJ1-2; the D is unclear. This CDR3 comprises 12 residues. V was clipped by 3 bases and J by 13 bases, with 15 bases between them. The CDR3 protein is CASSFLDVRGTF. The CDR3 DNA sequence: TGTGCCAGCAGTTTCTTGGACGTCCGCGGCACCTTC.

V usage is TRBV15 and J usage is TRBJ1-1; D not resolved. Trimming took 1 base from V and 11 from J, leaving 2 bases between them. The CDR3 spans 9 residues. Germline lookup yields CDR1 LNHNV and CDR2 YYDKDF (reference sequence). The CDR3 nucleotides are TGTGCCACCAGCAGAGGGGCTTTCTTT. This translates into CATSRGAFF.

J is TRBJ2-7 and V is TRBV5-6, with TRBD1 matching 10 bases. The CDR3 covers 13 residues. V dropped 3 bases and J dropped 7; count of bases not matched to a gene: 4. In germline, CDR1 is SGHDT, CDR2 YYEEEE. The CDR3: CASSSGQGLEQYF. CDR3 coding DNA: TGTGCCAGCAGCTCGGGACAGGGGTTGGAGCAGTACTTC.

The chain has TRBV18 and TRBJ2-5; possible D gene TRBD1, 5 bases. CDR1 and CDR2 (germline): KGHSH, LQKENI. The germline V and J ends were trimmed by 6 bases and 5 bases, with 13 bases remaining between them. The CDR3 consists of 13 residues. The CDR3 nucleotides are TGTGCCAGCTCTCCAACACAGGCCGAGACCCAGTACTTC. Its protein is CASSPTQAETQYF.

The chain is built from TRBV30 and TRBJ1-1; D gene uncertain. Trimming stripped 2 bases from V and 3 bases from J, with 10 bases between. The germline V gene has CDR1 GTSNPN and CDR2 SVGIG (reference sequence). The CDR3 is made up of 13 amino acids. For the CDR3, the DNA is TGTGCCTGGAGTCGGGGAGGAGACACTGAAGCTTTCTTT. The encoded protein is CAWSRGGDTEAFF. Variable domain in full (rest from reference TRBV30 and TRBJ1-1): SQTIHQWPATLVQPVGSPLSLECTVEGTSNPNLYWYRQAAGRGLQLLFYSVGIGQISSEVPQNLSASRPQDRQFILSSKKLLLSDSGFYLCAWSRGGDTEAFFGQGTRLTVV.